This is a list of T cell receptor beta chains from one sample in a study of shared clonotypes between healthy human individuals. Measured with immunoSEQ multiplex PCR; TCRdb has only the in-frame clones, and not every one. The table lists around 2,000,000 clones, approximately 94% of them singletons. Material: naive CD8+ T cells sorted from blood. All receptors derive from a young man in good health. Both conserved end residues are part of each CDR3. The D gene is left open where the match is weak. Expanded clones are given a class, and other clones once, few, many or no size at all.

D	V	size	J	DNA	CDR3
NA	TRBV10-1	NA	TRBJ1-2	TGCGCCAGCAGTGAGTCTTTAGGATACTATGGCTACACCTTC	CASSESLGYYGYTF
TRBD1	TRBV5-1	NA	TRBJ2-7	TGCGCCAGCAGTACAGGGGACTCCTACGAGCAGTACTTC	CASSTGDSYEQYF
NA	TRBV6-1	NA	TRBJ1-3	TGTGCCAGCAGTGAAGCGCTAGAGGGGACAGGAAACACCATATATTTT	CASSEALEGTGNTIYF
TRBD1	TRBV30	NA	TRBJ2-7	TGTGCCTGGAGTATCACCCCGGGACAGAGCTCCTACGAGCAGTACTTC	CAWSITPGQSSYEQYF
NA	TRBV7-9	NA	TRBJ2-7	TGTGCCAGCAGCCCCCCGGACAACTACGAGCAGTACTTC	CASSPPDNYEQYF
NA	TRBV9	NA	TRBJ2-2	TGTGCCAGCAGCGTCAACTCGCCGACGCGAGAGCTGTTTTTT	CASSVNSPTRELFF
NA	TRBV19	once	TRBJ1-1	TGTGCCAGTAGTAACCGTGGTCGATCCATGAACACTGAAGCTTTCTTT	CASSNRGRSMNTEAFF
NA	TRBV7-9	NA	TRBJ1-1	TGTGCCAGCAGCCCCCAGACAGGGAACACTGAAGCTTTCTTT	CASSPQTGNTEAFF
TRBD1	TRBV4-1	NA	TRBJ2-1	TGCGCCAGCAGCCAAGTCGGAACAGGGGGACGCAATGAGCAGTTCTTC	CASSQVGTGGRNEQFF
NA	TRBV18	NA	TRBJ1-6	TGTGCCAGCTCAGCCCCCGATGAGGAGTATAATTCACCCCTCCACTTT	CASSAPDEEYNSPLHF
TRBD1	TRBV4-1	NA	TRBJ2-1	TGCGCCAGCAGCCAATCTGGGACAGGGTACGGTAATGAGCAGTTCTTC	CASSQSGTGYGNEQFF
NA	TRBV2	NA	TRBJ2-1	TGTGCCAGCAGGGAGGTTTGGAGCAACAATGAGCAGTTCTTC	CASREVWSNNEQFF
NA	TRBV21-1	NA	TRBJ1-5	TGTGCCAGCAGCCCTGCCCACTTTTGGGCCAATCAGCCCCAGCATTTT	CASSPAHFWANQPQHF
NA	TRBV28	NA	TRBJ2-7	TGTGCCAGCAGCTTGGGTCGGGTCAAGCCCTCGAGCTCCTACGAGCAGTACTTC	CASSLGRVKPSSSYEQYF
NA	TRBV28	NA	TRBJ2-3	TGTGCCAGCAGTTTATGGGGTAGCGCGAGCACAGATACGCAGTATTTT	CASSLWGSASTDTQYF
TRBD1	TRBV9	NA	TRBJ2-4	TGTGCCAGCAGCGGCCGGGACAGAGAAAACATTCAGTACTTC	CASSGRDRENIQYF
NA	TRBV27	NA	TRBJ1-5	TGTGCCAGCAGTTTTACAGGGTACCAGCCCCAGCATTTT	CASSFTGYQPQHF
NA	TRBV11-2	NA	TRBJ1-6	NA	CASSLFGAGSSYNSPLHF
TRBD1	TRBV7-9	once	TRBJ2-7	TGTGCCAGCAGCATAGAACGACAGGGGAAGCAGTACTTC	CASSIERQGKQYF
NA	TRBV7-9	NA	TRBJ1-2	TGTGCCAGCAGCTCCCCTAGGTCTGAGGATGCCTACACCTTC	CASSSPRSEDAYTF
NA	TRBV5-1	NA	TRBJ2-1	TGCGCCAGCAGCTCCCTGAGCGGCTACAATGAGCAGTTCTTC	CASSSLSGYNEQFF
NA	TRBV13	NA	TRBJ2-5	TGTGCCAGCAGCCCAGGGGTTAGCGGGGAGACCCAGTACTTC	CASSPGVSGETQYF
NA	TRBV6-1	NA	TRBJ1-1	TGTGCCAGCAGTGGGAACGTCGGGGGTGAAGCTTTCTTT	CASSGNVGGEAFF
NA	TRBV27	NA	TRBJ1-5	TGTGCCAGCAGTTCCGCCCGACAGTATAGCAATCAGCCCCAGCATTTT	CASSSARQYSNQPQHF
NA	TRBV7-3	NA	TRBJ1-3	TGTGCCAGACTCATACCTGGACCAGGAAACACCATATATTTT	CARLIPGPGNTIYF
NA	TRBV27	NA	TRBJ2-1	TGTGCCAGCAGTCTCCAGGGGAACTACAATGAGCAGTTCTTC	CASSLQGNYNEQFF
NA	TRBV5-6	NA	TRBJ2-1	TGTGCCAGCAGCCCCGGGACTGGGTACAATGAGCAGTTCTTC	CASSPGTGYNEQFF
TRBD2	TRBV7-2	NA	TRBJ2-1	TGTGCCAGCAGCTTAACGTTGAGCGGGAGAACGGGGAATGAGCAGTTCTTC	CASSLTLSGRTGNEQFF
TRBD1	TRBV5-1	NA	TRBJ2-5	TGCGCCAGCAGTCCGACAGGGGGGTTTGGGGAGACCCAGTACTTC	CASSPTGGFGETQYF
NA	TRBV14	NA	TRBJ2-7	TGTGCCAGCAGCGAACTATCCTACGAGCAGTACTTC	CASSELSYEQYF
TRBD2	TRBV11-2	NA	TRBJ2-7	TGTGCCAGCAGACTCGGGACTAGCGGGGGTGACGAGCAGTACTTC	CASRLGTSGGDEQYF
NA	TRBV7-2	NA	TRBJ2-7	TGTGCCAGCAGCCCCGCTCCGGGAGTTGTCTACGAGCAGTACTTC	CASSPAPGVVYEQYF
NA	TRBV6-1	NA	TRBJ1-5	TGTGCCAGCAGTGAAGCTCAGGGGCGCCAGGATCAGCCCCAGCATTTT	CASSEAQGRQDQPQHF
TRBD2	TRBV6-5	NA	TRBJ2-7	TGTGCCAGCAGTTACTCATGGGCTAGCGGGAAATACGAGCAGTACTTC	CASSYSWASGKYEQYF
TRBD1	TRBV30	NA	TRBJ2-7	TGTGCCTGGAATGCCCCGGACAGGATCTACGAGCAGTACTTC	CAWNAPDRIYEQYF
TRBD2	TRBV25-1	NA	TRBJ2-3	TGTGCCAGCAGTGATCGTCGACTAGCGCTAGACCGCGATACGCAGTATTTT	CASSDRRLALDRDTQYF
TRBD2	TRBV2	NA	TRBJ2-1	TGTGCCAGCCGTTTTGGGACTAGCGTCCTATGGCTGTTCTTC	CASRFGTSVLWLFF
NA	TRBV7-9	once	TRBJ2-5	TGTGCCAGCAGCTTGAGCCTGGGGGAGACCCAGTACTTC	CASSLSLGETQYF
TRBD1	TRBV7-9	NA	TRBJ2-6	TGTGCCAGCAGCTTCTTGGGACAGGGAGGAATCTCTGGGGCCAACGTCCTGACTTTC	CASSFLGQGGISGANVLTF
NA	TRBV13	NA	TRBJ2-3	TGTGCCAGCAGCCCCAGCCTAGACGCTGAGGCGCAGTATTTT	CASSPSLDAEAQYF
TRBD2	TRBV5-4	once	TRBJ2-1	TGTGCCAGCAGCCAACGGGGGACTAGCTATGAGCAGTTCTTC	CASSQRGTSYEQFF
TRBD1	TRBV19	NA	TRBJ1-5	TGTGCCAGTAGTTGGGACAGGGATAGCAATCAGCCCCAGCATTTT	CASSWDRDSNQPQHF
NA	TRBV5-1	NA	TRBJ2-7	TGCGCCAGCAGCTTGGTAGGCTGCGAGCAGTACTTC	CASSLVGCEQYF
NA	TRBV29-1	NA	TRBJ2-6	TGCAGCGTAAACTCTGGGGCCAACGTCCTGACTTTC	CSVNSGANVLTF
NA	TRBV28	few	TRBJ2-7	TGTGCCAGCAGTTACTCCTACGAGCAGTACTTC	CASSYSYEQYF
NA	TRBV7-2	NA	TRBJ1-5	TGTGCCAGCAGCAGCGGGCAGGGAAATCAGCCCCAGCATTTT	CASSSGQGNQPQHF
TRBD1	TRBV5-4	NA	TRBJ1-2	TGTGCCAGCAGCAACGCCGGGACAGACTATGGCTACACCTTC	CASSNAGTDYGYTF
NA	TRBV7-9	once	TRBJ2-5	TGTGCCAGCAGCCTACCTCGGGGTCAAGAGACCCAGTACTTC	CASSLPRGQETQYF
NA	TRBV9	NA	TRBJ2-7	TGTGCCAGCAGCGTTGGGGGGCTCGGGTACGAGCAGTACTTC	CASSVGGLGYEQYF
TRBD2	TRBV4-3	NA	TRBJ2-7	TGCGCCAGCAGCCAAGTATCCGGACTAGCCGGACAATACGAGCAGTACTTC	CASSQVSGLAGQYEQYF
NA	TRBV5-1	once	TRBJ2-5	TGCGCCAGCAGCATAGAACTAGGAGCAGAGACCCAGTACTTC	CASSIELGAETQYF
TRBD2	TRBV4-1	NA	TRBJ2-5	TGCGCCAGCAGCCAAACTAGCGGGGGAAAGACCCAGTACTTC	CASSQTSGGKTQYF
NA	TRBV6-5	NA	TRBJ2-1	TGTGCCAGCAGTTACTCGGTAGCGGACCCCTACAATGAGCAGTTCTTC	CASSYSVADPYNEQFF